This T cell receptor beta chain was identified in a study of T cell responses to AZD1222 COVID-19 vaccine. Points from the study as a whole: Spike-specific TCR breadth and depth went up after people got two AZD1222 doses. Clonal diversity may have been underestimated in mostly white British donors. AZD1222 recipients seropositive at baseline numbered only 5 to 7.

Here immunoSEQ multiplex PCR was the method, and the copy in TCRdb shows in-frame clones only, minus some. The sample holds 70,000 to 80,000 clones, roughly 89% seen once. CDR3 size: 14 residues. The V and J ends lost 2 bases and 11 bases respectively, with 13 bases between them. In germline, CDR1 is LNHDA, CDR2 SQIVND (reference sequence). To note about this clone: Its antigen is still unknown.

V and J are TRBV19 and TRBJ1-6; a possible D gene is TRBD1 (6 bases). The source of this sequence is an adult in good health. The specimen comprised peripheral blood, sampled on day 0 of AZD1222 vaccination. CDR3 loop: CASSIRGDVPPLHF. DNA of the CDR3: TGTGCCAGTAGTATAAGGGGGGACGTGCCACCCCTCCACTTT.